What follows are 28 T cell receptor beta chains derived from one specimen sequenced in a study of T cell responses to AZD1222 COVID-19 vaccine. Clones were sequenced by immunoSEQ multiplex PCR, and TCRdb holds only the in-frame ones, with some missing. The sample consists of 100,000 to 120,000 clones, around 80% of them appearing once. Here the sequenced sample was peripheral blood, taken on day 0 of AZD1222 vaccination. The receptor set was obtained from an adult in good health.

The chain links TRBV2 to TRBJ1-1; TRBD1 aligns across 8 bases. V gave up 5 bases and J gave up 4 bases; unmatched junction bases: 6. The germline CDR1 and CDR2 sequences are SNHLY and FYNNEI. This CDR3 comprises 14 residues. In nucleotides, the CDR3 is TGTGCCAGCAGTCGAACCACAGGGGGCACTGAAGCTTTCTTT. Translation: CASSRTTGGTEAFF.

The CDR3 region has the DNA TGCGCCAGCAGCTTGTATGTACAGCCCTCCTACGAGCAGTACTTC. Translation gives CASSLYVQPSYEQYF. This chain joins TRBV5-1 and TRBJ2-7, with D unresolved. Trimming shortened V by 1 base and J by 0 bases, and 11 bases separated the two germline ends. In germline, CDR1 is SGHRS, CDR2 YFSETQ. The CDR3 contains 15 residues.

This chain uses TRBV6-2 or TRBV6-3 with TRBJ2-1; D possibly matches TRBD1 or TRBD2 (6 bases each). The CDR3 is made up of 16 amino acids. Per germline, CDR1 MNHEY and CDR2 SVGEGT. The germline V and J ends were trimmed by 3 bases and 0 bases, with 12 bases remaining between them. For the CDR3, the DNA is TGTGCCAGCAGTTATTTAGAGGGGGGCTCCTACAATGAGCAGTTCTTC. Its translation is CASSYLEGGSYNEQFF.

The CDR3 coding sequence is TGTGCCAGTAGTTCCCCTGGGAGCGAGCAGTACTTC. This sequence encodes CASSSPGSEQYF. V usage is TRBV19 and J usage is TRBJ2-7; TRBD2 might be the D (5 bases). CDR3 length: 12 amino acids. Germline CDR1 is LNHDA and CDR2 is SQIVND (reference sequence). V was shortened by 5 bases and J by 6 bases, with 11 bases between the two germline ends.

The chain links TRBV14 to TRBJ1-2; D uncertain. Germline V lookup: CDR1 SGHDN, CDR2 FVKESK. The CDR3 totals 14 residues. Deletions cut 1 base from V and 8 bases from J, with 14 bases between. CDR3 nucleotide sequence: TGTGCCAGCAGCCAAGTGAACACAACGTCGGGCTACACCTTC. This translates into CASSQVNTTSGYTF.

The chain couples TRBV29-1 to TRBJ1-2; D remains ambiguous. The V gene lost 3 bases and the J gene lost 12 bases, with 11 bases spanning the gap. This CDR3 comprises 10 residues. Germline CDR1 SQVTM, CDR2 ANQGSEA. In DNA form, the CDR3 reads TGCAGCGTTGATTACGTTCCCCACACCTTC. Protein: CSVDYVPHTF.

The chain has TRBV19 and TRBJ1-4; 9 nucleotides agree with TRBD1. J gave up 2 bases and V 6 bases, and 1 base lay outside the gene matches. There are 14 residues in the CDR3. From germline, CDR1 is LNHDA and CDR2 SQIVND (reference sequence). In DNA form, the CDR3 reads TGTGCCAGTAGGGGACAGGGCACTAATGAAAAACTGTTTTTT. Protein sequence: CASRGQGTNEKLFF.

The chain carries TRBV7-6 and TRBJ2-3; D tentatively reads TRBD1 or TRBD2 (6 bases each). The CDR3 spans 16 residues. Trimming took 0 bases from V and 1 from J, leaving 11 bases between them. CDR1 SGHVS and CDR2 FNYEAQ come from the germline V gene. The CDR3 is CASSLAGGEGTDTQYF. The CDR3 nucleotides read TGTGCCAGCAGCTTAGCGGGGGGCGAGGGCACAGATACGCAGTATTTT.

V usage is TRBV7-8 and J usage is TRBJ1-4; possible D gene TRBD1, 5 bases. The CDR3 length is 15 residues. Germline-derived CDR1 and CDR2 are SGHVS and FQNEAQ. Trimming cost V 7 bases and J 0 bases, with 12 bases left between them. The CDR3 region has the DNA TGTGCCAGCAAACGACAGTCAGCAACTAATGAAAAACTGTTTTTT. Translation gives CASKRQSATNEKLFF.

This chain connects TRBV4-1 to TRBJ2-1; 14 bases agree with TRBD2. The germline CDR1 and CDR2 sequences are MGHRA and YSYEKL. CDR3 length: 20 residues. The V and J ends lost 0 bases and 4 bases, in that order; junction bases with no gene match: 11. The CDR3 DNA is TGCGCCAGCAGCCAAGAGAGAGTTAGGACTAGCGGGGGGAAGTACAATGAGCAGTTCTTC. Translation: CASSQERVRTSGGKYNEQFF.

This clone was recorded once. The V gene is TRBV10-3, the J gene TRBJ2-5; TRBD2 might be the D (5 bases). The V end was cut by 6 bases, the J end by 5 bases, with 19 bases between. Looked up from germline, CDR1 is ENHRY and CDR2 is SYGVKD. CDR3 length: 15 residues. The CDR3 DNA is TGTGCCATCAGGGCTGGTTGGGGTTGGGAGGAGACCCAGTACTTC. Its protein is CAIRAGWGWEETQYF.

The chain is built from TRBV4-3 and TRBJ2-7, with 12 bases identical to TRBD2. V lost 4 bases to trimming and J lost 1 base; unmatched junction nucleotides: 2. Per germline, CDR1 LGHNA and CDR2 YSLEER. This CDR3 region has 15 residues. The CDR3 sequence: CASSRGTSGSYEQYF. In DNA form, the CDR3 reads TGCGCCAGCAGCCGCGGGACTAGCGGGTCCTACGAGCAGTACTTC.

V gene TRBV19 combines with J gene TRBJ2-7; D is unresolved. The ends were cut back, 0 bases at V and 6 bases at J, with 12 bases in the middle. The germline gives CDR1 LNHDA, CDR2 SQIVND (reference sequence). This CDR3 is built from 14 residues. CDR3 nucleotides: TGTGCCAGTAGTATAGATGGCTGGACGTTCGAGCAGTACTTC. Translated: CASSIDGWTFEQYF.

V usage is TRBV7-9 and J usage is TRBJ1-2, with D hard to call. The CDR3 sequence is 14 residues long. Germline values: CDR1 SEHNR, CDR2 FQNEAQ (reference sequence). Trimming left V 7 bases short and J 2 bases short, with 14 bases between. Written as DNA, the CDR3 is TGTGCCAGCACCACAGCCCCCGCCAACTATGGCTACACCTTC. It encodes CASTTAPANYGYTF.

The chain couples TRBV7-2 to TRBJ1-1, with a tentative D call TRBD1 (6 bases). This CDR3 region has 12 residues. Between the trimmed V and J ends, which lost 5 bases and 10 bases, there was a span of 14 bases. Per germline, CDR1 SGHTA and CDR2 FQGNSA. The CDR3 nucleotides are TGTGCCAGCAGCCGAGAAGACAGGCGAGCTTTCTTT. It is translated as CASSREDRRAFF.

The rearrangement links TRBV5-6 to TRBJ1-2; D is uncertain. V was pared by 4 bases and J by 6 bases, with 10 bases between. The CDR3 is made up of 12 amino acids. Germline loops: CDR1 SGHDT, CDR2 YYEEEE. The CDR3: CASSSSTDGYTF. In DNA form, the CDR3 reads TGTGCCAGCAGCAGCTCGACGGATGGCTACACCTTC.

The chain combines TRBV18 with TRBJ2-5, with TRBD2 matching 7 bases. CDR3 length: 15 amino acids. The V segment lost 2 bases and the J segment 5 bases; nucleotides outside the gene matches: 8. The germline V gene encodes CDR1 KGHSH and CDR2 LQKENI. CDR3 amino acids: CASSPSSTSSETQYF. For the CDR3, the DNA is TGTGCCAGCTCACCATCTTCGACTAGCTCGGAGACCCAGTACTTC.

The chain has TRBV7-2 and TRBJ2-7, with 9 positions matching TRBD1. Trimming at V came to 6 bases and at J to 5 bases, leaving 5 bases not matched to a gene. The CDR3 is 13 residues long. Germline values: CDR1 SGHTA, CDR2 FQGNSA. The CDR3 coding sequence is TGTGCCAGCAGGCCTGGGACAGGGAACGAGCAGTACTTC. It yields the protein CASRPGTGNEQYF.

This clone occurred once. This chain links TRBV12-3 or TRBV12-4 with TRBJ1-2, with D possibly being TRBD1 (5 bases). The CDR3 is made up of 12 amino acids. V lost 8 bases and J 8 bases, leaving 15 bases between the germline ends. The CDR3 coding sequence is TGTGCCAGCGCTTTGTATGGGGGGGGCTACACCTTC. Translating it yields CASALYGGGYTF.

The rearrangement joins TRBV21-1 to TRBJ1-5; the listed D gene, TRBD1, was not tested against the DNA. TRBV21-1 is a pseudogene locus. The CDR3 extends over 14 amino acids. CDR3 coding DNA: TGTGCCAGCACCCAAGGGGGTCCTTGGCAGCCCCAGCATTTT. Translated, it gives CASTQGGPWQPQHF.

V gene TRBV12-3 or TRBV12-4 combines with J gene TRBJ1-5; D remains ambiguous. The ends were cut back, 3 bases at V and 7 bases at J, with 7 bases in the middle. The CDR3 runs 12 residues. The CDR3 nucleotides read TGTGCCAGCAGTTTCGGCGGACAGCCCCAGCATTTT. Translated, it gives CASSFGGQPQHF.

V usage is TRBV11-2 and J usage is TRBJ2-1; no definite D call. The CDR3 runs 12 residues. Germline values: CDR1 SGHAT, CDR2 FQNNGV. Trimming cost V 3 bases and J 4 bases, with 4 bases left between them. CDR3: CASSLGYNEQFF. The DNA of the CDR3 is TGTGCCAGCAGCTTGGGATACAATGAGCAGTTCTTC. Full variable domain (missing parts from reference TRBV11-2 and TRBJ2-1): EAGVAQSPRYKIIEKRQSVAFWCNPISGHATLYWYQQILGQGPKLLIQFQNNGVVDDSQLPKDRFSAERLKGVDSTLKIQPAKLEDSAVYLCASSLGYNEQFFGPGTRLTVL.

The table lists this clone with a count of one. The V call is TRBV6-1, the J call TRBJ2-3, with unresolved D. The V gene's germline CDR1 is MNHNS and CDR2 SASEGT. Deletions cut 7 bases from V and 4 bases from J, with 6 bases between. The CDR3 length is 11 residues. CDR3 DNA: TGTGCCAGCACCTGGTCAGATACGCAGTATTTT. Translated: CASTWSDTQYF.

The chain employs TRBV4-1 and TRBJ2-7, with 12 bases aligning to TRBD2. Per germline, CDR1 MGHRA and CDR2 YSYEKL. Germline trimming cut 0 bases from V and 3 bases from J; bases unmatched to any gene: 3. This CDR3 contains 16 residues. CDR3 loop: CASSQEVTSGGYEQYF. CDR3 sequence (DNA): TGCGCCAGCAGCCAAGAGGTGACTAGCGGGGGCTACGAGCAGTACTTC.

The rearrangement links TRBV19 to TRBJ2-3; TRBD2 matches at 7 bases. This CDR3 contains 16 residues. Germline assignment: CDR1 LNHDA and CDR2 SQIVND (reference sequence). V was pared by 4 bases and J by 4 bases, with 11 bases of the junction left unmatched. This CDR3 reads CASSTGTIRGSDTQYF. The CDR3, as DNA: TGTGCCAGTAGTACCGGGACTATCAGAGGGTCAGATACGCAGTATTTT.

The rearrangement joins TRBV5-1 to TRBJ1-1, with TRBD1 matching over 9 bases. This CDR3 has 15 residues. V trimming: 3 bases; J trimming: 5 bases; junction bases outside the gene matches: 8. Germline CDR1 and CDR2: SGHRS and YFSETQ. CDR3 in amino acids: CASSSTMTGGTEAFF. The CDR3 DNA reads TGCGCCAGCAGCTCGACTATGACAGGGGGAACTGAAGCTTTCTTT.

The chain joins TRBV9 to TRBJ2-3, with a tentative D call TRBD1 (6 bases). V lost 0 bases to trimming and J lost 2 bases, with 10 bases between them. The CDR3 has 15 amino acids. The germline V gene has CDR1 SGDLS and CDR2 YYNGEE. CDR3 amino acids: CASSVGGQNTDTQYF. The CDR3 DNA sequence: TGTGCCAGCAGCGTAGGGGGACAAAACACAGATACGCAGTATTTT.

This sequence joins TRBV30 and TRBJ1-3, with D unclear. Germline V gene lookup returns CDR1 GTSNPN and CDR2 SVGIG (reference sequence). The CDR3 extends over 15 amino acids. The V and J ends lost 7 bases and 0 bases respectively, with 16 bases between them. This chain's CDR3 is CASTGPALSGNTIYF. In nucleotides, the CDR3 is TGTGCCTCAACCGGTCCGGCTCTCTCTGGAAACACCATATATTTT. Using reference TRBV30 and TRBJ1-3 for the parts outside the CDR3, the full variable domain is SQTIHQWPATLVQPVGSPLSLECTVEGTSNPNLYWYRQAAGRGLQLLFYSVGIGQISSEVPQNLSASRPQDRQFILSSKKLLLSDSGFYLCASTGPALSGNTIYFGEGSWLTVV.